A single TCR beta chain is shown here with its context. This record belongs to a study of radiotherapy plus CTLA-4 blockade in lung cancer. Background on the study: Objective response rate was around 20%; disease control rate, 25% to 35%.

Here immunoSEQ multiplex PCR was the method, and the copy in TCRdb shows in-frame clones only, minus some. The table includes 56,000 or so clones, 70% to 80% detected once. The CDR3 length is 14 residues. V lost 1 base and J 3 bases, leaving 7 bases between the germline ends. In germline, CDR1 is MNHNS, CDR2 SASEGT. The receptor was isolated from a human donor with non-small cell lung cancer who had a complete response to radiotherapy plus ipilimumab. The chain uses TRBV6-1 and TRBJ1-3, with TRBD1 as a possible D gene (6 bases). This specimen was peripheral blood, taken from a patient treated with radiotherapy plus ipilimumab. The CDR3 DNA reads as TGTGCCAGCAGTGAAGGGACAGTTGGAAACACCATATATTTT. Translation gives CASSEGTVGNTIYF.